These T cell receptor beta chains were read from a single sample in a study of T cell repertoires in cytomegalovirus infection. TCRdb reprocessed the reads with MiXCR, giving one entry per CDR3 protein. The sample lists under 200,000 distinct CDR3 sequences, nearly 9.5% occurring once. Sequencing used PBMCs. The receptor source for this set is a human donor in good health (CMV status not recorded). Some clones in this sample may be carry-over from other donors' samples. The CDR3 runs from the conserved cysteine through the conserved F or W. Fields, in order: V gene, J gene, D gene, clone size, CDR3 protein, CDR3 DNA. A D gene is named only where the DNA matches it firmly. The size of a clone is reported for some rows only, either as once, few or many, or as a class for expanded clones.

>TRBV7-2|TRBJ1-5|NA|many
CASSFGAAGNQPQHF
TGTGCCAGCAGCTTTGGGGCAGCGGGCAATCAGCCCCAGCATTTT
>TRBV7-2|TRBJ2-3|NA|many
CASSLDGSSTDTQYF
TGTGCCAGCAGCTTAGATGGATCTAGCACAGATACGCAGTATTTT
>TRBV6-5|TRBJ1-1|NA|many
CASSYRRFGSYTEAFF
TGTGCCAGCAGTTACAGGCGATTCGGTAGCTACACTGAAGCTTTCTTT
>TRBV7-2|TRBJ1-1|NA|many
CASSLAGIEAFF
TGTGCCAGCAGCTTAGCAGGGATTGAAGCTTTCTTT
>TRBV12-3/TRBV12-4|TRBJ2-3|NA|many
CASSLQGPSDTQYF
TGTGCCAGCAGTTTACAGGGGCCTTCGGATACGCAGTATTTT
>TRBV28|TRBJ1-1|NA|NA
CASSQTVGEAFF
TGTGCCAGCAGCCAAACCGTGGGCGAAGCTTTCTTT
>TRBV18|TRBJ2-5|NA|NA
CASSLSGLSLQETQYF
TGTGCCAGCTCACTTTCAGGGTTATCCCTACAAGAGACCCAGTACTTC
>TRBV28|TRBJ1-3|NA|many
CASSPGTLTGNTIYF
TGTGCCAGCAGTCCAGGGACATTAACTGGAAACACCATATATTTT
>TRBV25-1|TRBJ1-6|NA|few
CASSSGSGRSPLHF
TGTGCCAGCAGTTCCGGCTCCGGACGCTCACCCCTCCACTTT
>TRBV7-2|TRBJ1-5|NA|many
CASSGQSSNQPQHF
TGTGCCAGCAGTGGACAGTCTAGCAATCAGCCCCAGCATTTT
>TRBV5-1|TRBJ1-1|NA|many
CASSLDGQGTEAFF
TGCGCCAGCAGCTTGGACGGGCAGGGCACTGAAGCTTTCTTT
>TRBV7-3|TRBJ2-5|NA|many
CASSLSGRETQYF
TGTGCCAGCAGCTTATCAGGGCGGGAGACCCAGTACTTC
>TRBV7-2|TRBJ2-5|TRBD2|many
CASSSSSGSVETQYF
TGTGCCAGCAGCTCTTCTAGCGGGAGTGTAGAGACCCAGTACTTC
>TRBV12-5|TRBJ1-5|NA|many
CASGFESGALIYSNQPQHF
TGTGCTAGTGGTTTTGAATCCGGGGCTCTCATTTATAGCAATCAGCCCCAGCATTTT
>TRBV18|TRBJ2-7|NA|few
CASSSTGAIGEQYF
TGTGCCAGCTCATCGACAGGCGCCATAGGCGAGCAGTACTTC
>TRBV4-1|TRBJ1-5|NA|NA
CASSQEIDRSNQPQHF
TGCGCCAGCAGCCAAGAAATTGACAGGAGCAATCAGCCCCAGCATTTT
>TRBV7-2|TRBJ2-3|NA|many
CASSSQRGTDTQYF
TGTGCCAGCAGCTCGCAGAGGGGCACAGATACGCAGTATTTT
>TRBV7-2|TRBJ2-7|NA|many
CASSLLGYEQYF
TGTGCCAGCAGCTTACTCGGCTACGAGCAGTACTTC
>TRBV6-6|TRBJ2-5|NA|few
CASRLSLRPPGETQYF
TGTGCCAGCAGGTTAAGCTTGCGGCCCCCGGGAGAGACCCAGTACTTC
>TRBV4-3|TRBJ2-3|TRBD2|NA
CASSQDASGVDTQYF
TGCGCCAGCAGCCAAGACGCTAGCGGGGTCGATACGCAGTATTTT
>TRBV12-3/TRBV12-4|TRBJ1-1|TRBD1|many
CASSSGDSGKTEAFF
TGTGCCAGCAGTTCCGGGGACAGTGGAAAGACTGAAGCTTTCTTT
>TRBV20-1|TRBJ2-1|TRBD2|many
CSARGTSGGDEQFF
TGCAGTGCTAGAGGGACTAGCGGGGGCGATGAGCAGTTCTTC
>TRBV5-4|TRBJ1-2|NA|many
CASSLSAGNYGYTF
TGTGCCAGCAGCTTGTCCGCAGGGAACTATGGCTACACCTTC
>TRBV12-3/TRBV12-4|TRBJ1-3|NA|many
CASSLLSRFGANWGGNTIYF
TGTGCCAGCAGTTTACTCTCACGCTTCGGTGCCAACTGGGGAGGAAACACCATATATTTT
>TRBV7-2|TRBJ1-2|NA|many
CASSLGTSVYGYTF
TGTGCCAGCAGCTTGGGGACCAGCGTCTATGGCTACACCTTC
>TRBV28|TRBJ1-2|NA|NA
CASNGQLNYGYTF
TGTGCCAGCAACGGACAACTCAACTATGGCTACACCTTC
>TRBV7-8|TRBJ2-1|NA|many
CASSLAGSTGNEQFF
TGTGCCAGCAGCTTAGCCGGTTCCACAGGGAATGAGCAGTTCTTC